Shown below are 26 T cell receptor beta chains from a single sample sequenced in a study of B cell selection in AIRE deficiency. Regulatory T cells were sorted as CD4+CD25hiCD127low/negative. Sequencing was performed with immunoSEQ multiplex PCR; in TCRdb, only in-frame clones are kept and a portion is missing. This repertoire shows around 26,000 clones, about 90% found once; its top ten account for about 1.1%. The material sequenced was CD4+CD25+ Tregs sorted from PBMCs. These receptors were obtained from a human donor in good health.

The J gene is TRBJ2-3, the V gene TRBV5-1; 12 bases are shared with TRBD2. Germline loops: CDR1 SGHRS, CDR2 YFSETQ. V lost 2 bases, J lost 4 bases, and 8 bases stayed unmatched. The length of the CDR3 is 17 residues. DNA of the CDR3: TGCGCCAGCAGCTTCTGGTCTAGCGGGGGGGAAGCAGATACGCAGTATTTT. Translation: CASSFWSSGGEADTQYF. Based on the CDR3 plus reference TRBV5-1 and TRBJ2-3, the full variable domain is KAGVTQTPRYLIKTRGQQVTLSCSPISGHRSVSWYQQTPGQGLQFLFEYFSETQRNKGNFPGRFSGRQFSNSRSEMNVSTLELGDSALYLCASSFWSSGGEADTQYFGPGTRLTVL.

The CDR3 coding sequence is TGTGCCTGGAGCCGGGTCAAAAATTCACCCCTCCACTTT. Translating it yields CAWSRVKNSPLHF. This chain joins TRBV30 and TRBJ1-6; unclear D gene. The CDR3 totals 13 residues. Germline lookup yields CDR1 GTSNPN and CDR2 SVGIG (reference sequence). The V end was cut by 3 bases, the J end by 7 bases, with 10 bases between.

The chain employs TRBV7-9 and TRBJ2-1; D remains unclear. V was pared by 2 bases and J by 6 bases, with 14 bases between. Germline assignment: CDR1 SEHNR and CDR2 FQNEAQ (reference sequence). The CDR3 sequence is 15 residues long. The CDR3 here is CASSLPGSTANEQFF. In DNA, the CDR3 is TGTGCCAGCAGCTTACCCGGGTCCACTGCCAATGAGCAGTTCTTC.

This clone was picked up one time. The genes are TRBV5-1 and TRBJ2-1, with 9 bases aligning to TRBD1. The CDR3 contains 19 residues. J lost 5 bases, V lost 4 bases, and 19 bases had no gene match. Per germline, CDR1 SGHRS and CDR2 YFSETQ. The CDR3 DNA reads TGCGCCAGCAGCCCTAGGACGGGACAGGGAGACAATTTCCACAATGAGCAGTTCTTC. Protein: CASSPRTGQGDNFHNEQFF.

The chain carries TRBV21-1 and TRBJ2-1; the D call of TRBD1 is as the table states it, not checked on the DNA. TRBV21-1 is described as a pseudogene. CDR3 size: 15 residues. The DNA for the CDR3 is TGTGCCAGCTACGGCAGGACAGTCTCCTACAATGAGCAGTTCTTC. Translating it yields CASYGRTVSYNEQFF.

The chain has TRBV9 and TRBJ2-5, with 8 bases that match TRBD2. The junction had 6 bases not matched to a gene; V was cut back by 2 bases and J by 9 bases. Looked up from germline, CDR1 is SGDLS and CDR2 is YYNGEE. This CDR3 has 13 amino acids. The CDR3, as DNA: TGTGCCAGCAGCGTGGGGACTAGTTGGGCCCAGTACTTC. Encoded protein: CASSVGTSWAQYF.

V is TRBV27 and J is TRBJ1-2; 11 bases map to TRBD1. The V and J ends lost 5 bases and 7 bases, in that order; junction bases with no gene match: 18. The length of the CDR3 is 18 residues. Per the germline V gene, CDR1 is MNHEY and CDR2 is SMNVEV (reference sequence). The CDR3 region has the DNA TGTGCCAGCAGTCTTTACCCCGACTCTGGGACAGGGGGTAGTGGCTACACCTTC. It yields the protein CASSLYPDSGTGGSGYTF.

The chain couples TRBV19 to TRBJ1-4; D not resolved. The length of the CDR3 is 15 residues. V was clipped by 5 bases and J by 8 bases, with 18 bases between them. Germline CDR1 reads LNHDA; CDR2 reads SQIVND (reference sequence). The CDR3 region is CASSLLGHSGEKLFF. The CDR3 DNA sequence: TGTGCCAGTAGTCTGCTTGGGCACTCGGGAGAAAAACTGTTTTTT.

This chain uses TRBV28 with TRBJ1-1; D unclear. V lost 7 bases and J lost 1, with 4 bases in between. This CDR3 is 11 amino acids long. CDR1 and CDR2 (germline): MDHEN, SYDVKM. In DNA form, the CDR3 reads TGTGCCAGCACGGGGAACACTGAAGCTTTCTTT. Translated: CASTGNTEAFF.

CDR3 sequence: CATSGLAGISSYNEQFF. The DNA of the CDR3 is TGTGCCACCAGCGGACTAGCGGGGATCAGCTCCTACAATGAGCAGTTCTTC. The chain has TRBV15 and TRBJ2-1; 12 nucleotides agree with TRBD2. Germline assignment: CDR1 LNHNV and CDR2 YYDKDF (reference sequence). The CDR3 covers 17 residues. With V trimmed by 5 bases and J by 0 bases, 5 bases remained unmatched.

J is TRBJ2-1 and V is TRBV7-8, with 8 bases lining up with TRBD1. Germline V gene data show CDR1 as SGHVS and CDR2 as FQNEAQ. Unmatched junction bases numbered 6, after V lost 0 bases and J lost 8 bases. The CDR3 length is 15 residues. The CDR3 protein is CASSLADRAHHEQFF. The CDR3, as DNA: TGTGCCAGCAGCTTAGCGGACAGGGCGCATCATGAGCAGTTCTTC.

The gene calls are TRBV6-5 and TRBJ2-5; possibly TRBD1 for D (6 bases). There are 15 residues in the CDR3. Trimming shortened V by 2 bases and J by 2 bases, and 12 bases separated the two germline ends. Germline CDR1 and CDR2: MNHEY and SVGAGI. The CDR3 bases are TGTGCCAGCAGTTACGAGGGCCAGGGGCAAGAGACCCAGTACTTC. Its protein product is CASSYEGQGQETQYF.

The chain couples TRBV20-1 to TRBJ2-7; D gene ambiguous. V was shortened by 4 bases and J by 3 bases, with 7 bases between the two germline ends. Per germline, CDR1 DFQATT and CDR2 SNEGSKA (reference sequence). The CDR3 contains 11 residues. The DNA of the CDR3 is TGCAGTGCTACATCCGGCTACGAGCAGTACTTC. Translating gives CSATSGYEQYF.

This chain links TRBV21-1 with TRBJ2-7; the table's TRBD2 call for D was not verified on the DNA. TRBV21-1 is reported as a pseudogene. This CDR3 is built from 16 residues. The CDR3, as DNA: TGTGCCAGCAGCAAAGCTTGCGGGGGTAAGGCCTACGAGCAGTACTTC. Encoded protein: CASSKACGGKAYEQYF.

The DNA for the CDR3 is TGCAGCGTTGGGGACAGTCATCAGCCCCAGCATTTT. This gives the protein CSVGDSHQPQHF. The rearrangement uses TRBV29-1 and TRBJ1-5, with 7 bases identical to TRBD1. The CDR3 is 12 residues long. V trimming: 4 bases; J trimming: 5 bases; junction bases outside the gene matches: 2. From germline, CDR1 is SQVTM and CDR2 ANQGSEA.

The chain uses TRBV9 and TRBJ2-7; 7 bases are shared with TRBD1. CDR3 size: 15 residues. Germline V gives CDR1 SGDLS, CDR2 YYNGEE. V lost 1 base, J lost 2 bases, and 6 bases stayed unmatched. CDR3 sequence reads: CASSVLSGGPYEQYF. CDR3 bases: TGTGCCAGCAGCGTATTGTCAGGGGGACCCTACGAGCAGTACTTC. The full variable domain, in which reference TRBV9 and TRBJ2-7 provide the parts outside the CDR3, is DSGVTQTPKHLITATGQRVTLRCSPRSGDLSVYWYQQSLDQGLQFLIQYYNGEERAKGNILERFSAQQFPDLHSELNLSSLELGDSALYFCASSVLSGGPYEQYFGPGTRLTVT.

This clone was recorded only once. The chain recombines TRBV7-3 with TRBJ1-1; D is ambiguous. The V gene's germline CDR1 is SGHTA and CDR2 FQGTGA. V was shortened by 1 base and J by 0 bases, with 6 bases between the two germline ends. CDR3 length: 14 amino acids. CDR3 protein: CASSLSPMNTEAFF. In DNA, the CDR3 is TGTGCCAGCAGCTTAAGCCCTATGAACACTGAAGCTTTCTTT.

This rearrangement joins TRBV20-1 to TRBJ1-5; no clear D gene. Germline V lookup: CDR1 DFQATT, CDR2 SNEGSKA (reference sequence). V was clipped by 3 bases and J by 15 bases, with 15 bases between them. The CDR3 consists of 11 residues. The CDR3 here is CSASVGGQRHF. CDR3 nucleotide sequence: TGCAGTGCTAGCGTCGGTGGGCAGAGGCATTTT.

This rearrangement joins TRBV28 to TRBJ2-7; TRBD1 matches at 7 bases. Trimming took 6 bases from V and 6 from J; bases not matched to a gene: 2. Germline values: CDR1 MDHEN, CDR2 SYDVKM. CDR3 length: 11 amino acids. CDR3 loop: CASRRTGEQYF. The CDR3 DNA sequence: TGTGCCAGCAGGCGGACAGGCGAGCAGTACTTC.

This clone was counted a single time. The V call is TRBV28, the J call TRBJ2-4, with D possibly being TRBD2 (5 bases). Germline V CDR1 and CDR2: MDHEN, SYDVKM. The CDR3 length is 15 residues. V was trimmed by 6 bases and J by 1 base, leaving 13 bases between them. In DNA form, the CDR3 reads TGTGCCAGCAGCCGGGGAAGCCTGGCCAAAAACATTCAGTACTTC. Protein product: CASSRGSLAKNIQYF.

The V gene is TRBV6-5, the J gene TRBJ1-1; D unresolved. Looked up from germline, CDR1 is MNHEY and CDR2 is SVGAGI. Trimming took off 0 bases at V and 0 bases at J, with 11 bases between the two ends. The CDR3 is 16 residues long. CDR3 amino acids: CASSYSAVVMNTEAFF. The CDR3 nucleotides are TGTGCCAGCAGTTACTCAGCAGTAGTCATGAACACTGAAGCTTTCTTT.

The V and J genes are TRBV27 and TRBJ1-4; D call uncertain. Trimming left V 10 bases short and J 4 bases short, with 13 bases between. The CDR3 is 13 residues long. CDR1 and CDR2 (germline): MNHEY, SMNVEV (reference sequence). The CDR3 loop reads CATRRSSNEKLFF. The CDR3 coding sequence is TGTGCCACCAGGAGGTCAAGTAATGAAAAACTGTTTTTT.

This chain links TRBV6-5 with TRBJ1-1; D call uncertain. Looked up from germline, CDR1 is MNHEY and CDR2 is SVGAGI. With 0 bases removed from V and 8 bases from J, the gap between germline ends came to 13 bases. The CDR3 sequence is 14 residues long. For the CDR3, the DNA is TGTGCCAGCAGTTACTCCTTCGTGGGTCGGGAAGCTTTCTTT. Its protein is CASSYSFVGREAFF.

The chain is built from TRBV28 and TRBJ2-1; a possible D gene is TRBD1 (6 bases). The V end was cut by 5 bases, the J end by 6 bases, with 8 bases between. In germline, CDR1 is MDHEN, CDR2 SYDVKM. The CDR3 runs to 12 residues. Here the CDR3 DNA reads TGTGCCAGCAGTCACAGGGTCAATGAGCAGTTCTTC. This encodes CASSHRVNEQFF.

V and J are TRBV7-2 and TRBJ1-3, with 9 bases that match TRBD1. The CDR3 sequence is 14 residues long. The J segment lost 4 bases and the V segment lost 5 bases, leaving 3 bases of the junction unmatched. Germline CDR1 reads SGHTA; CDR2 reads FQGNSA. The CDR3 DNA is TGTGCCAGCAGCCGACAGGGGGAAGGAAACACCATATATTTT. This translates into CASSRQGEGNTIYF.

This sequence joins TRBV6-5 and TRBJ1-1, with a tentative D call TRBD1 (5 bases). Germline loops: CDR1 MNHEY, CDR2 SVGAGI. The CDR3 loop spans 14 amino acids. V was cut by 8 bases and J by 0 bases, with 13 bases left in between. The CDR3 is CASDRRGLNTEAFF. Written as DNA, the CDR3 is TGTGCCAGCGATCGAAGGGGCCTGAACACTGAAGCTTTCTTT.